These 14 T cell receptor beta chains originate from one sample sequenced in a study of control samples from healthy donors and cancer patients. This table comes from immunoSEQ multiplex PCR, and its TCRdb copy is limited to in-frame clones, with some not included. Altogether around 100,000 clones are present, about 90% being singletons, with the ten largest covering 18%. The sequenced material came from blood. The receptors shown here come from a woman between 45 and 65 years old in good health.

The V and J genes are TRBV5-4 and TRBJ2-3; no reliable D call. Deletions cut 0 bases from V and 4 bases from J, with 6 bases between. The CDR3 runs 13 residues. Per the germline V gene, CDR1 is SGHNT and CDR2 is YYREEE (reference sequence). The CDR3 DNA reads as TGTGCCAGCAGCTTGGCCCCTGCAGATACGCAGTATTTT. Translation: CASSLAPADTQYF.

The genes are TRBV25-1 and TRBJ1-5, with D hard to call. Germline-derived CDR1 and CDR2 are MGHDK and SYGVNS. With 0 bases removed from V and 1 base from J, the gap between germline ends came to 10 bases. This CDR3 has 16 residues. CDR3: CASSEYIRHSNQPQHF. The CDR3 DNA reads TGTGCCAGCAGTGAATATATCCGCCACAGCAATCAGCCCCAGCATTTT. Combining the CDR3 with reference TRBV25-1 and TRBJ1-5 gives the whole variable domain EADIYQTPRYLVIGTGKKITLECSQTMGHDKMYWYQQDPGMELHLIHYSYGVNSTEKGDLSSESTVSRIRTEHFPLTLESARPSHTSQYLCASSEYIRHSNQPQHFGDGTRLSIL.

The chain has TRBV6-1 and TRBJ1-2; possible D gene TRBD1, 5 bases. The germline V gene encodes CDR1 MNHNS and CDR2 SASEGT. The CDR3 is 13 amino acids. Trimming took off 1 base at V and 5 bases at J, with 8 bases between the two ends. The CDR3 protein is CASSEDRRYGYTF. The CDR3, as DNA: TGTGCCAGCAGTGAAGACAGGAGATATGGCTACACCTTC.

This chain joins TRBV19 and TRBJ2-5; the D gene is possibly TRBD2 (7 bases). Germline CDR1 reads LNHDA; CDR2 reads SQIVND (reference sequence). The CDR3 is made up of 18 amino acids. Between the trimmed V and J ends, which lost 2 bases and 2 bases, there was a span of 21 bases. Written as DNA, the CDR3 is TGTGCCAGTAGTATAAGGTGGGGAGGGGGTGCCAGTCAAGAGACCCAGTACTTC. This sequence encodes CASSIRWGGGASQETQYF.

The chain is built from TRBV5-6 and TRBJ2-4; no definite D call. The CDR3 length is 15 residues. Germline V lookup: CDR1 SGHDT, CDR2 YYEEEE. Trimming shortened V by 4 bases and J by 0 bases, and 11 bases separated the two germline ends. The CDR3, as DNA: TGTGCCAGCAGCCCAAGGATCCTAGCCAAAAACATTCAGTACTTC. This encodes CASSPRILAKNIQYF.

The chain joins TRBV28 to TRBJ2-1; D unclear. Germline CDR1 and CDR2: MDHEN and SYDVKM. V was shortened by 1 base and J by 10 bases, with 11 bases between the two germline ends. The CDR3 spans 13 residues. CDR3: CASSLYLSGEQFF. The CDR3 region has the DNA TGTGCCAGCAGTTTATATCTATCGGGCGAGCAGTTCTTC.

The chain is built from TRBV5-4 and TRBJ2-7; D gene uncertain. V was clipped by 1 base and J by 6 bases, with 11 bases between them. This CDR3 has 13 amino acids. Germline V CDR1 and CDR2: SGHNT, YYREEE (reference sequence). The CDR3 coding sequence is TGTGCCAGCAGCTTGAAAATAGGGCCCGAGCAGTACGTC. Protein sequence: CASSLKIGPEQYV.

The genes are TRBV12-3 or TRBV12-4 and TRBJ2-7; TRBD1 matches at 9 bases. V was clipped by 6 bases and J by 7 bases; unmatched bases: 7. The CDR3 length is 13 residues. CDR3 DNA sequence: TGTGCCAGCAGGGGGGACAGGGTGGGAGAGCAGTACTTC. Translation gives CASRGDRVGEQYF.

The chain carries TRBV6-1 and TRBJ2-1; the D gene is possibly TRBD2 (6 bases). The CDR3 consists of 14 residues. Germline V gene sequence: CDR1 MNHNS, CDR2 SASEGT. Trimming cost V 1 base and J 7 bases, with 11 bases left between them. DNA for the CDR3: TGTGCCAGCAGTGAAGGGGGGGATGCGAATGAGCAGTTCTTC. Amino acid sequence: CASSEGGDANEQFF.

The V gene is TRBV28, the J gene TRBJ2-1; TRBD2 matches at 11 bases. Germline CDR1 and CDR2: MDHEN and SYDVKM. V lost 8 bases, J lost 8 bases, and 11 bases stayed unmatched. The CDR3 has 15 residues. The CDR3 nucleotides are TGTGCCAGCTTTTCGGTAGCGGGGGGGCCATATGAGCAGTTCTTC. This codes for CASFSVAGGPYEQFF.

This chain links TRBV9 with TRBJ2-7; D may be TRBD2 (6 bases). Deletions cut 3 bases from V and 6 bases from J, with 19 bases between. This CDR3 has 15 residues. Germline assignment: CDR1 SGDLS and CDR2 YYNGEE. CDR3 protein: CASSAPPGSSGEQYF. In nucleotides, the CDR3 is TGTGCCAGCAGCGCCCCTCCCGGGAGCTCCGGCGAGCAGTACTTC.

The chain is built from TRBV5-1 and TRBJ2-7; D may be TRBD1 (5 bases). This CDR3 is built from 13 residues. V was trimmed by 0 bases and J by 2 bases, leaving 6 bases between them. Germline CDR1 and CDR2: SGHRS and YFSETQ. The CDR3 here is CASSLGGPYEQYV. In DNA, the CDR3 is TGCGCCAGCAGCTTGGGGGGCCCCTACGAGCAGTACGTC.

This clone showed up just a few times. The V and J genes are TRBV27 and TRBJ2-1; 7 bases line up with TRBD2. The V segment lost 3 bases and the J segment 3 bases; nucleotides outside the gene matches: 5. This CDR3 is built from 15 residues. In germline, CDR1 is MNHEY, CDR2 SMNVEV (reference sequence). The CDR3 spells CASSFVVAGYNEQFF. The CDR3 DNA reads TGTGCCAGCAGTTTCGTGGTAGCGGGCTACAATGAGCAGTTCTTC.

This chain links TRBV9 with TRBJ2-2, with TRBD1 identical over 7 bases. This CDR3 is 15 amino acids long. The V and J ends lost 4 bases and 6 bases, in that order; junction bases with no gene match: 9. Germline CDR1 SGDLS, CDR2 YYNGEE. CDR3 sequence: CASSSIIGGPGELFF. The CDR3, as DNA: TGTGCCAGCAGCTCGATCATAGGGGGCCCCGGGGAGCTGTTTTTT.